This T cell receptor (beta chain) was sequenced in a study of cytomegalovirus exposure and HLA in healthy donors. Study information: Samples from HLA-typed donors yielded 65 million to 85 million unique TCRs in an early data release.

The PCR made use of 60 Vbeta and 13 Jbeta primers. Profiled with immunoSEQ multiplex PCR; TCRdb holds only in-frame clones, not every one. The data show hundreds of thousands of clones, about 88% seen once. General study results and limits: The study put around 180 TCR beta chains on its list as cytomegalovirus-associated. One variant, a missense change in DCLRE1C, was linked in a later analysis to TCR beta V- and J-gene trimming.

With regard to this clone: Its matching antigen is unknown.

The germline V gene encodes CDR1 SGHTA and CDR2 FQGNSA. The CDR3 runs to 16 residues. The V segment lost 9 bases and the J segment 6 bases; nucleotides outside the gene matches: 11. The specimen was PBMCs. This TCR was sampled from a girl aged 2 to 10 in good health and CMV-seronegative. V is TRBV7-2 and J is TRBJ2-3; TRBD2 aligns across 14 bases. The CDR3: CASSIGTSGGQDTQYF. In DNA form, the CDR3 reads TGTGCCAGTAGCATCGGGACTAGCGGGGGACAGGATACGCAGTATTTT.